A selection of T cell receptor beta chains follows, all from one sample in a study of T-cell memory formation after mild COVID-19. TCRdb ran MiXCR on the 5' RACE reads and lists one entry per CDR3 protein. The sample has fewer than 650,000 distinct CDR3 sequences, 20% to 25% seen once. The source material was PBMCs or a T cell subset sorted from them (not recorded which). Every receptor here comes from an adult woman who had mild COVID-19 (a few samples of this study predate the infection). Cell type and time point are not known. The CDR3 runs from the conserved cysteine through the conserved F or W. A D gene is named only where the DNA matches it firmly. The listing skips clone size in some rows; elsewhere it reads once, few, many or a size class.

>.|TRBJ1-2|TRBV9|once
TGTGCCAGCAGGGAGGGCCATGAGGTTAACTATGGCTACACCTTC
CASREGHEVNYGYTF
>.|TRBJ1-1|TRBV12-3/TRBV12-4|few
TGTGCCACCACGGCAGGAGTGAACACTGAAGCTTTCTTT
CATTAGVNTEAFF
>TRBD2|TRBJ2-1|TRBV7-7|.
TGTGCTAGCAGCTTATCTAGCGGGATTAAATACAATGAGCAGTTCTTC
CASSLSSGIKYNEQFF
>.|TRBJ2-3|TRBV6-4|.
TGTGCCAGCAGTGAGGGGCCGGGCACAGATACGCAGTATTTT
CASSEGPGTDTQYF
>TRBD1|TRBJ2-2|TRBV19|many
TGTGCCAGTACCAACCAGGGGGTCGTGTCCGGGGAGCTGTTTTTT
CASTNQGVVSGELFF
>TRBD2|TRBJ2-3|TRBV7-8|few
TGTGCCAGCAGCCGACCATCTAGCGGGAGAGGTGATACGCAGTATTTT
CASSRPSSGRGDTQYF
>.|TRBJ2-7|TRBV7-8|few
TGTGCCAGCAGCTTAGGGACGGTCCTCTACGAGCAGTACTTC
CASSLGTVLYEQYF
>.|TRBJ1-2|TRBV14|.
TGTGCCAGCAGCCCTTTCCGGGGAGGCTATGGCTACACCTTC
CASSPFRGGYGYTF
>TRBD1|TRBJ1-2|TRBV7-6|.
TGTGCCAGCAGCGGAGCCGCCCCGGGACAGGCATCTAACTATGGCTACACCTTC
CASSGAAPGQASNYGYTF
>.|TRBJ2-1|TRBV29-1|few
TGCAGCGTTTGGGGGCAATCCTACAATGAGCAGTTCTTC
CSVWGQSYNEQFF
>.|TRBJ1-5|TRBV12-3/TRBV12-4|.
TGTGCCAGCAGTAACTTAGGGGGCAATCAGCCCCAGCATTTT
CASSNLGGNQPQHF
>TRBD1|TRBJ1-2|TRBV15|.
TGTGCCACCAGCCCTGACAGGGGGAACTATGGCTACACCTTC
CATSPDRGNYGYTF
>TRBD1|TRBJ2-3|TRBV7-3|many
TGTGCCAGCAGCGGGGACAGTCAAACAGATACGCAGTATTTT
CASSGDSQTDTQYF
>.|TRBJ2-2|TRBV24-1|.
TGTGCCACCAGTGACTTAGGACGGACTAACACCGGGGAGCTGTTTTTT
CATSDLGRTNTGELFF
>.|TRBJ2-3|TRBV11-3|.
TGTGCCAGCAGCCCTCGGGACCCCGGTTTCACAGATACGCAGTATTTT
CASSPRDPGFTDTQYF
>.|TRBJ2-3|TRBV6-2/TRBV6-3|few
TGTGCCAGCAGCCAAACCCAAGTGGGAGATACGCAGTATTTT
CASSQTQVGDTQYF
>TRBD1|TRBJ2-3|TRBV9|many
TGTGCCAGCAGCGCCGGATTGGGACAGGGGGCATCAGATACGCAGTATTTT
CASSAGLGQGASDTQYF
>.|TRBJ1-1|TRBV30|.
TGTGCCTGGAGTGTTCTGGGACTCACTGAAGCTTTCTTT
CAWSVLGLTEAFF
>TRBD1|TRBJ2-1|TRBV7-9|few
TGTGCCAGCAGCTTTCTTACCGGGACAGGGGGTGAGCAGTTCTTC
CASSFLTGTGGEQFF
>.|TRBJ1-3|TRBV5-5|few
TGTGCCAGCTCCTCGAGGCTAAACTCTGGAAACACCATATATTTT
CASSSRLNSGNTIYF
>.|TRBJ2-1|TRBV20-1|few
TGCAGTGCTAGAGGGGGGTCCTCCTACAATGAGCAGTTCTTC
CSARGGSSYNEQFF
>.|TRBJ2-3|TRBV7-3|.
TGTGCCAGCAGCCCGGGACTTGTCGGGCGAGATACGCAGTATTTT
CASSPGLVGRDTQYF
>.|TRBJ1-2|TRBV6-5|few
TGTGCCAGCAGTTACTCCGGTGTCGCAGGGATATATGGCTACACCTTC
CASSYSGVAGIYGYTF
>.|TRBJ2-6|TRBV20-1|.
TGCAGTGGCCTAGGATCCTCCGGGGCCAACGTCCTGACTTTC
CSGLGSSGANVLTF
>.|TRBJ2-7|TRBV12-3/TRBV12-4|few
TGTGCCAGCAGCCCCGGGTGGGGGAACGAGCAGTACTTC
CASSPGWGNEQYF
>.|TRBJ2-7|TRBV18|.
TGTGCCAGCTCACCACCTCTGGGTAGCACCTACGAGCAGTACTTC
CASSPPLGSTYEQYF
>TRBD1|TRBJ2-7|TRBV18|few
TGTGCCAGCTCACCTGGGACAGGGGACACCTACGAGCAGTACTTC
CASSPGTGDTYEQYF
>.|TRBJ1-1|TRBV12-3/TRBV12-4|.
TGTGCCAGCAGTTCTGGGGCAGGGATAATGAACACTGAAGCTTTCTTT
CASSSGAGIMNTEAFF
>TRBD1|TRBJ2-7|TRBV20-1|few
TGCAGTGCTAGAGATGACAGGGACTACGAGCAGTACTTC
CSARDDRDYEQYF
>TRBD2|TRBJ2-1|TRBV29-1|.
TGCAGCGCCGCACGGGGGGGGGCAGGGAATGAGCAGTTCTTC
CSAARGGAGNEQFF
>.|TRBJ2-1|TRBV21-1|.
TGTGCCAGCAGGACTAGCGGGATCGATGAGCAGTTCTTC
CASRTSGIDEQFF
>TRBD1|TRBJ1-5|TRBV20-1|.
TGCAGTGCTCCCGACAGGGCCGGAGGGCCCCAGCATTTT
CSAPDRAGGPQHF
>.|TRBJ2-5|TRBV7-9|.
TGTGCCAGCAGCCTCCAGGGGACTGCAAAAGAGACCCAGTACTTC
CASSLQGTAKETQYF
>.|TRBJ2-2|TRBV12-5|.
TGTGCTAGTGGTAACGACAGGGAGGTTGCCGGGGAGCTGTTTTTT
CASGNDREVAGELFF
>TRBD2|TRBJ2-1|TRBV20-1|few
TGCAGTGCTAGAGATCTCGGACTAGCGGGGGAAGCCGGGCGGATCTTC
CSARDLGLAGEAGRIF
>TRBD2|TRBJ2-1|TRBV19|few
TGTGCCAGTAGTATTAGACTAGCCCATGAGCAGTTCTTC
CASSIRLAHEQFF
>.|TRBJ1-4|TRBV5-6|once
TGTGCCAGCAGCTACTTGCGACCGGGGTTCAGAGTTGTAGGAAAACTGTTTTTT
CASSYLRPGFRVVGKLFF
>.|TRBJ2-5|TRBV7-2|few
TGTGCCAGCAGCTCCCCGGTCCAAGAGACCCAGTACTTC
CASSSPVQETQYF
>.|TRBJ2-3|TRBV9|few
TGTGCCAGCAGCCCTCACCCCCCCCTAGCGACTAACACAGATACGCAGTATTTT
CASSPHPPLATNTDTQYF
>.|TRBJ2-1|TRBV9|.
TGTGCCAGCAGCGTCCGTTTAAACAATGAGCAGTTCTTC
CASSVRLNNEQFF
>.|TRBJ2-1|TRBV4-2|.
TGTGCCAGCAGCCAAGAATCGGCTAGTTCCCGGAACAATGAGCAGTTCTTC
CASSQESASSRNNEQFF
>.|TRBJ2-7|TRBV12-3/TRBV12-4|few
TGTGCCAGCAGTGCTACAGGGATAAGCTCCTACGAGCAGTACTTC
CASSATGISSYEQYF
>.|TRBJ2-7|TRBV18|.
TGTGCCAGCTCACCAATAGTGCAGACACAGCGCTTGGCCGAGCAGTACTTC
CASSPIVQTQRLAEQYF
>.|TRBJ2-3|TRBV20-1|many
TGCAGTGCCCGAAGGCAGCCTGGCACAGATACGCAGTATTTT
CSARRQPGTDTQYF
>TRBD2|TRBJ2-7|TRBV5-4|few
TGTGCCAGCAGCCCCGGGACTAGCGGGCGCTCCTACGAGCAGTACTTC
CASSPGTSGRSYEQYF